These 8 T cell receptor beta chains came from one sample sequenced in a study of T cells in Graves' hyperthyroidism and ophthalmopathy. RNA transcripts served as the template for amplifying TCR beta CDR3 regions. An initial round of RT-PCR targeting the TCR CDR3 relied on the HTBI primer set. From the multiplex PCR reads, TCRdb called clonotypes with MiXCR, one entry per CDR3 protein. The sample contains roughly 500,000 distinct CDR3 sequences, about 16% of which appear only once. Sample: blood. These receptors were collected from a woman aged 25 to 39 with Graves' ophthalmopathy.

The rearrangement links TRBV7-3 to TRBJ2-1; no clear D gene. The CDR3 runs to 14 residues. Germline CDR1 and CDR2: SGHTA and FQGTGA. Trimming took off 1 base at V and 8 bases at J, with 12 bases between the two ends. CDR3 DNA sequence: TGTGCCAGCAGCTTAAGGCAGGCTGGGGATGAGCAGTTCTTC. Encoded protein: CASSLRQAGDEQFF.

The chain employs TRBV24-1 and TRBJ2-1, with 8 bases identical to TRBD2. This CDR3 region has 13 residues. Germline trimming cut 9 bases from V and 7 bases from J; bases unmatched to any gene: 7. Germline V lookup: CDR1 KGHDR, CDR2 SFDVKD. In nucleotides, the CDR3 is TGTGCCACCCTGGGACTAGGATTTAATGAGCAGTTCTTC. Translated, it gives CATLGLGFNEQFF.

This clonotype is a singleton in its sample. A much larger clone differs by one base, so this may be a read error. This chain connects TRBV19 to TRBJ1-1; D is ambiguous. The CDR3 sequence is 12 residues long. Germline CDR1 is LNHDA and CDR2 is SQIVND (reference sequence). V lost 6 bases, J lost 1 base, and 6 bases lay in between. CDR3 coding DNA: TGTGCCAGTAGAGCAGGGAACACTGAAGCTTTCTTT. This sequence encodes CASRAGNTEAFF.

Many counts were recorded for this clonotype. The rearrangement joins TRBV20-1 to TRBJ2-1; TRBD2 matches 8 bases. The CDR3 consists of 15 residues. CDR1 is DFQATT and CDR2 is SNEGSKA in the germline V gene (reference sequence). V lost 3 bases, J lost 4 bases, and 8 bases stayed unmatched. The CDR3 nucleotides read TGCAGTGCTAGCCCGGGACTAGACCCTTACAATGAGCAGTTCTTC. Its protein is CSASPGLDPYNEQFF.

This clonotype has a handful of counts. This chain links TRBV4-3 with TRBJ1-4, with D unresolved. Germline V gene data show CDR1 as LGHNA and CDR2 as YSLEER. The CDR3 has 16 residues. The V and J ends lost 4 bases and 3 bases respectively, with 15 bases between them. CDR3 sequence: CASSPSGILSNEKLFF. In nucleotides, the CDR3 is TGCGCCAGCAGCCCGTCCGGGATTCTCTCTAATGAAAAACTGTTTTTT.

This clonotype was detected ten times or more. The chain links TRBV2 to TRBJ1-5; no clear D. This CDR3 spans 13 amino acids. Trimming removed 6 bases from V and 7 bases from J, with 13 bases in between. Germline CDR1 SNHLY, CDR2 FYNNEI. In nucleotides, the CDR3 is TGTGCCAGCAGCTCGCGGGAGGTCCAGCCCCAGCATTTT. Residues: CASSSREVQPQHF.

The rearrangement uses TRBV6-5 and TRBJ2-1; tentative D call: TRBD2 (5 bases). The CDR3 length is 12 residues. Germline CDR1 MNHEY, CDR2 SVGAGI. With 2 bases removed from V and 9 bases from J, the gap between germline ends came to 8 bases. CDR3 in DNA: TGTGCCAGCAGTTACCCCGGGGTTGAGCAGTTCTTC. Translated, it gives CASSYPGVEQFF.

This clonotype was seen a few times. The CDR3 loop reads CATSDRLNQPQHF. In nucleotides, the CDR3 is TGTGCCACCAGCGACAGGCTGAATCAGCCCCAGCATTTT. The chain combines TRBV15 with TRBJ1-5; D perhaps matches TRBD1 (6 bases). Trimming pared 5 bases from V and 4 bases from J, leaving 9 bases between. The CDR3 consists of 13 residues. Germline V CDR1 and CDR2: LNHNV, YYDKDF (reference sequence).